This is a list of T cell receptor beta chains from one sample in a study of T cell responses to AZD1222 COVID-19 vaccine. Assay: immunoSEQ multiplex PCR; the TCRdb copy retains only in-frame clones and omits some. Among 100,000 to 120,000 clones listed, roughly four fifths were seen once. Source: peripheral blood, taken on day 0 of AZD1222 vaccination. The receptors originated from an adult in good health. CDR3s include the opening cysteine and the closing phenylalanine or tryptophan. Fields, in order: J gene, V gene, clone size, D gene, CDR3 protein, CDR3 DNA. A D gene is named only where the DNA matches it firmly. Size is stated for part of the rows, as once, few or many counts, or as a class when the clone is expanded.

TRBJ1-4,TRBV7-2,few,-,CASSPRQAANEKLFF,TGTGCCAGCAGCCCTAGACAAGCGGCTAATGAAAAACTGTTTTTT
TRBJ2-1,TRBV19,-,-,CASSGLGASSYNEQFF,TGTGCCAGTAGCGGTTTGGGAGCGAGCTCCTACAATGAGCAGTTCTTC
TRBJ2-2,TRBV15,once,-,CATSRDVQLGRWVGELFF,TGTGCCACCAGCAGAGACGTCCAATTGGGACGGTGGGTCGGGGAGCTGTTTTTT
TRBJ1-6,TRBV14,-,-,CASSQTDNSPLHF,TGTGCCAGCAGCCAAACAGATAATTCACCCCTCCACTTT
TRBJ1-3,TRBV19,-,-,CASSPAMSGNTIYF,TGTGCCAGTAGTCCGGCGATGTCTGGAAACACCATATATTTT
TRBJ1-2,TRBV9,-,TRBD1,CASSALGQGGNYGYTF,TGTGCCAGCAGCGCCCTCGGACAGGGAGGTAACTATGGCTACACCTTC
TRBJ1-2,TRBV6-5,-,-,CASSPRPYYGYTF,TGTGCCAGCAGTCCAAGGCCGTACTATGGCTACACCTTC
TRBJ2-7,TRBV6-5,-,-,CASSSPRLANYEQYF,TGTGCCAGCAGTTCCCCTCGGCTAGCGAACTACGAGCAGTACTTC
TRBJ2-3,TRBV18,-,-,CASSPRGADTQYF,TGTGCCAGCTCACCACGTGGCGCAGATACGCAGTATTTT
TRBJ2-7,TRBV12-3/TRBV12-4,-,TRBD1,CASSYQGAYEQYF,TGTGCCAGCAGTTACCAGGGGGCGTACGAGCAGTACTTC
TRBJ2-7,TRBV27,once,-,CASSSMGSSYEQYF,TGTGCCAGCAGTTCTATGGGGAGCTCCTACGAGCAGTACTTC
TRBJ1-1,TRBV4-1,few,-,CASSQVSAYEAFF,TGCGCCAGCAGCCAAGTGTCGGCATATGAAGCTTTCTTT
TRBJ1-2,TRBV7-2,-,-,CASSLGGQFGRSTF,TGTGCCAGCAGCTTAGGAGGGCAGTTCGGTCGGAGCACCTTC
TRBJ2-7,TRBV7-2,-,TRBD1,CASSLDGAGGRYF,TGTGCCAGCAGCTTAGACGGTGCAGGGGGCAGGTACTTC
TRBJ1-2,TRBV6-2/TRBV6-3,once,TRBD1,CASSPDRTNGYTF,TGTGCCAGCAGCCCGGACAGGACTAACGGCTACACCTTC
TRBJ2-7,TRBV24-1,-,TRBD2,CATSDQTAGGQYF,TGTGCCACCAGTGATCAAACAGCGGGGGGGCAGTACTTC
TRBJ2-1,TRBV6-5,-,-,CASSLPLGEQFF,TGTGCCAGCAGCCTCCCCCTCGGGGAGCAGTTCTTC
TRBJ1-3,TRBV29-1,-,-,CSVEEGRASGNTIYF,TGCAGCGTTGAAGAAGGGCGCGCCTCTGGAAACACCATATATTTT
TRBJ1-2,TRBV7-8,-,-,CASSLYSGETAYGYTF,TGTGCCAGCAGCTTATATTCGGGTGAGACAGCTTATGGCTACACCTTC
TRBJ1-2,TRBV6-5,-,-,CASSYGGVSNYGYTF,TGTGCCAGCAGTTACGGTGGGGTTAGTAACTATGGCTACACCTTC
TRBJ2-7,TRBV14,-,TRBD1,CASSHNGGTGGIGNLYEQYF,TGTGCCAGCAGCCACAACGGTGGGACAGGGGGCATCGGAAACCTGTACGAGCAGTACTTC
TRBJ2-7,TRBV7-8,-,TRBD1,CASSSSSGGSYEQYF,TGTGCCAGCAGCTCCAGTTCAGGGGGTTCCTACGAGCAGTACTTC
TRBJ2-3,TRBV19,-,-,CASSTGLGTQYF,TGTGCCAGTAGTACAGGGTTGGGTACGCAGTATTTT
TRBJ2-3,TRBV2,once,TRBD2,CASSDLLAAGTDTQYF,TGTGCCAGCAGTGACTTACTAGCGGCGGGCACAGATACGCAGTATTTT
TRBJ1-1,TRBV6-6,once,-,CASRLAGQNTEAFF,TGTGCCAGCAGACTGGCGGGGCAGAACACTGAAGCTTTCTTT
TRBJ2-7,TRBV19,-,-,CASSMNAGRYEQYF,TGTGCCAGTAGTATGAATGCAGGACGCTACGAGCAGTACTTC
TRBJ1-1,TRBV28,once,-,CASSSPWRGGGTEAFF,TGTGCCAGCAGTTCCCCATGGCGGGGAGGAGGCACTGAAGCTTTCTTT
TRBJ1-3,TRBV4-3,-,-,CASSLTHGGRDTIYF,TGCGCCAGCAGCCTTACCCACGGGGGAAGGGACACCATATATTTT
TRBJ2-5,TRBV5-5,-,-,CASSLRVRETQYF,TGTGCCAGCAGCTTGAGGGTACGGGAGACCCAGTACTTC
TRBJ1-4,TRBV5-1,-,-,CASSLSPATNEKLFF,TGCGCCAGCAGCTTGAGTCCTGCAACTAATGAAAAACTGTTTTTT
TRBJ1-3,TRBV5-6,once,-,CASSLVAGSGNTIYF,TGTGCCAGCAGCTTGGTTGCAGGGTCTGGAAACACCATATATTTT
TRBJ1-1,TRBV18,-,TRBD1,CASSRGPGQGAFF,TGTGCCAGCTCACGGGGACCGGGACAGGGAGCTTTCTTT
TRBJ1-5,TRBV29-1,-,-,CSVAQGNQPQHF,TGCAGCGTTGCCCAGGGCAATCAGCCCCAGCATTTT
TRBJ1-2,TRBV5-1,-,-,CASSWDSYGYTF,TGCGCCAGCAGCTGGGACTCGTACGGCTACACCTTC
TRBJ2-3,TRBV5-5,-,-,CASSAEKFLTDTQYF,TGTGCCAGCAGCGCCGAAAAGTTTCTCACAGATACGCAGTATTTT
TRBJ2-1,TRBV5-8,-,TRBD1,CASSRGPGTGIYNEQFF,TGTGCCAGCAGCCGGGGACCCGGGACAGGGATTTACAATGAGCAGTTCTTC
TRBJ2-1,TRBV28,few,TRBD2,CASRPLLGGANEQFF,TGTGCCAGCAGACCCCTGCTCGGGGGGGCGAATGAGCAGTTCTTC
TRBJ2-7,TRBV6-2/TRBV6-3,few,-,CASSYNSALEQYF,TGTGCCAGCAGTTACAACTCGGCGCTGGAGCAGTACTTC
TRBJ1-2,TRBV28,-,-,CASSTGPYGYTF,TGTGCCAGCAGTACAGGCCCCTATGGCTACACCTTC
TRBJ1-3,TRBV7-2,-,-,CASSPQGHSGNTIYF,TGTGCCAGCAGCCCCCAAGGGCACTCTGGAAACACCATATATTTT
TRBJ2-3,TRBV15,-,-,CATSRPGQRTDTQYF,TGTGCCACCAGCAGACCGGGACAACGCACAGATACGCAGTATTTT
TRBJ1-6,TRBV18,-,-,CASSPSPVDSPLHF,TGTGCCAGCTCACCCTCGCCAGTAGATTCACCCCTCCACTTT
TRBJ2-1,TRBV3-1/TRBV3-2,-,TRBD2,CASSQDIGGRDEQFF,TGTGCCAGCAGCCAAGATATAGGCGGGAGAGATGAGCAGTTCTTC
TRBJ1-4,TRBV7-9,-,-,CASSPNSGANEKLFF,TGTGCCAGCAGCCCTAACAGCGGCGCTAATGAAAAACTGTTTTTT
TRBJ1-6,TRBV27,-,-,CASSSRPDYNSPLHF,TGTGCCAGCAGTTCCCGGCCAGACTATAATTCACCCCTCCACTTT
TRBJ2-5,TRBV7-6,-,-,CASSLSGETQYF,TGTGCCAGCAGTTTGTCGGGGGAGACCCAGTACTTC
TRBJ1-4,TRBV5-1,few,TRBD1,CASSPGQGPEKLFF,TGCGCCAGCAGCCCCGGACAGGGACCTGAAAAACTGTTTTTT
TRBJ1-2,TRBV2,-,-,CASSEAAGGPILNYGYTF,TGTGCCAGCAGTGAAGCGGCGGGGGGGCCGATTCTAAACTATGGCTACACCTTC
TRBJ1-2,TRBV19,-,-,CASKGGQSNYGYTF,TGTGCCAGTAAAGGCGGACAGTCCAACTATGGCTACACCTTC
TRBJ1-2,TRBV6-5,-,-,CASSYFPRPGDYGYTF,TGTGCCAGCAGTTACTTTCCCCGACCGGGGGATTATGGCTACACCTTC
TRBJ1-4,TRBV28,-,-,CASSLYEKLFF,TGTGCCAGCAGTTTGTATGAAAAACTGTTTTTT
TRBJ1-4,TRBV4-3,-,-,CASSQDRRVEEKLFF,TGCGCCAGCAGCCAAGATCGGAGGGTGGAGGAAAAACTGTTTTTT
TRBJ2-1,TRBV6-5,-,-,CASSPGSAYNEQFF,TGTGCCAGCAGCCCCGGGTCCGCTTACAATGAGCAGTTCTTC
TRBJ2-3,TRBV6-2/TRBV6-3,-,-,CASSYGRSTDTQYF,TGTGCCAGCAGTTACGGGCGTAGCACAGATACGCAGTATTTT
TRBJ1-3,TRBV9,-,-,CASSVASGSGNTIYF,TGTGCCAGCAGCGTAGCTTCTGGATCTGGAAACACCATATATTTT